These T cell receptor beta chains were read from a single sample in a study of blood T cell repertoires in COVID-19. TCRdb's copy holds only in-frame clones and misses some; the assay was immunoSEQ multiplex PCR. The sample contains around 65,000 clones, 76% of which appear only once. Sequencing was carried out using peripheral blood. The receptors were sampled from a woman between 50 and 59 years old with active or convalescent COVID-19. Both conserved end residues are part of each CDR3. The D gene is left open where the match is weak. Clone size is stated in some rows and not others, as once, few, many or a class when expanded.

J gene	clone size	V gene	D gene	CDR3 DNA	CDR3 protein
TRBJ2-7	.	TRBV5-4	TRBD2	TGTGCCAGCAGCTTGATTGAGACAGCGGGAAAGCACGAGCAGTACTTC	CASSLIETAGKHEQYF
TRBJ1-2	.	TRBV15	.	TGTGCCACCAGCAGAGATCTTGGAGGCCATGGCTACACCTTC	CATSRDLGGHGYTF
TRBJ2-3	.	TRBV6-5	TRBD2	TGTGCCACGCGGGAGGTCCCCACAGATACGCAGTATTTT	CATREVPTDTQYF
TRBJ2-3	.	TRBV7-3	TRBD2	TGTGCCAGCAGCCCCGGGACGGGGGGGCCCTTAACGCAGTATTTT	CASSPGTGGPLTQYF
TRBJ1-1	.	TRBV5-1	TRBD1	TGCGCCAGCTGGGGACAGGGAATAAAGACGAACACTGAAGCTTTCTTT	CASWGQGIKTNTEAFF
TRBJ1-5	.	TRBV19	TRBD1	TGTGCCAGTAGTATTGACAGGGGGAGAAATCAGCCCCAGCATTTT	CASSIDRGRNQPQHF
TRBJ1-5	few	TRBV2	.	TGTGCCAGCAGCCAACAGGGAAATCAGCCCCAGCATTTT	CASSQQGNQPQHF
TRBJ1-5	.	TRBV5-5	TRBD1	TGTGCCAGCAGCCCGTCCCGGGACAGGGTCGGCAATCAGCCCCAGCATTTT	CASSPSRDRVGNQPQHF
TRBJ1-4	.	TRBV19	TRBD1	TGTGCCAGCAAACGACTAGGGACAGATGAAAAACTGTTTTTT	CASKRLGTDEKLFF
TRBJ2-1	.	TRBV5-8	TRBD2	TGTGCCAGCAGCATAACTAGCGGGATGTTGGATGAGCAGTTCTTC	CASSITSGMLDEQFF
TRBJ1-2	.	TRBV9	.	TGTGCCAGCAGCGCCCACTCTCTACGTGGACAGATCCCCTTTGGCTATGGCTACACCTTC	CASSAHSLRGQIPFGYGYTF
TRBJ2-2	.	TRBV5-1	TRBD1	TGCGCCAGCAGCAAGCAGGGGGATTTAACCGGGGAGCTGTTTTTT	CASSKQGDLTGELFF
TRBJ2-3	.	TRBV4-1	TRBD2	TGCGCCAGCAGCCTGGCGGGAGGCGGGGATACGCAGTATTTT	CASSLAGGGDTQYF
TRBJ1-4	.	TRBV5-4	TRBD1	TGTGCCAGCAGTCAGGACAGGGGGCTTGAAAAACTGTTTTTT	CASSQDRGLEKLFF
TRBJ1-1	.	TRBV9	.	TGTGCCAGCAGCGTAGCTCCGGGTGGGGAAGCTTTCTTT	CASSVAPGGEAFF
TRBJ1-2	once	TRBV12-5	TRBD1	TGTGCTAGTGGCCGGACAGGGGATGATGGCTACACCTTC	CASGRTGDDGYTF
TRBJ2-1	once	TRBV19	.	TGTGCCAGTAGTATAGTCCCAACTAGTGTAAGCTACAATGAGCAGTTCTTC	CASSIVPTSVSYNEQFF
TRBJ2-7	.	TRBV11-1	.	TGTGCCAGCAGCCCCCCGAGTGACGAGCAGTACTTC	CASSPPSDEQYF
TRBJ2-7	.	TRBV20-1	TRBD1	TGCAGTGCTAGTTTCCTAGGGGAGACAGGGCGAGACGAGCAGTACTTC	CSASFLGETGRDEQYF
TRBJ2-7	.	TRBV2	.	TGTGCCAGCAGTCGGTGGGGCGGGGCAGCAGGCGAGCAGTACTTC	CASSRWGGAAGEQYF
TRBJ1-2	.	TRBV10-3	TRBD1	TGTGCCATCAGTGAGCGTCCCCCGGGACAGGGAATCTATGGCTACACCTTC	CAISERPPGQGIYGYTF
TRBJ2-3	once	TRBV5-1	TRBD2	TGCGCCAGCAGCACCGCCGCTAGCGGCCCTAGCACAGATACGCAGTATTTT	CASSTAASGPSTDTQYF